Described below is a single TCR beta chain sequence and its context. Amplified TCR beta CDR3 regions derived from RNA transcripts. The primer set for the first-round RT-PCR of the TCR CDR3 was HTBI. In TCRdb, the multiplex PCR reads were re-called with MiXCR into one record per CDR3 protein. The sample gives roughly 580,000 distinct CDR3 sequences, about 45% of which show up once; about 7.8% is in the top ten. This specimen belongs to a study of T cells in Graves' hyperthyroidism and ophthalmopathy. Material: peripheral blood or thyroid tissue (not recorded which). The source of this sequence is a woman between 18 and 30 years old with Graves' hyperthyroidism.

The CDR3 loop is CASSLRAGGETQYF. The CDR3 DNA follows: TGTGCCAGCAGCTTAAGGGCCGGAGGGGAGACCCAGTACTTC. The rearrangement uses TRBV7-9 and TRBJ2-5; weak D call: TRBD2 (6 bases). The CDR3 extends over 14 amino acids. Trimming took 2 bases from V and 5 from J, leaving 12 bases between them. The germline gives CDR1 SEHNR, CDR2 FQNEAQ (reference sequence).